The rows below give T cell receptor beta chains drawn from one sample of a study of blood T cell repertoires in COVID-19. TCRdb keeps only in-frame clones here, not all; method: immunoSEQ multiplex PCR. The table shows 60,000 to 75,000 clones, with 80% to 90% occurring only once. The material sequenced was peripheral blood. The receptors were gathered from a human donor in a cohort sampled during active COVID-19. The CDR3 runs from the conserved cysteine through the conserved F or W. Each record gives: V gene, J gene, clone size, D gene, CDR3 DNA, CDR3 protein. The D gene is left open where the match is weak. Part of the rows lack a size; the others show once, few, many or a class for expanded clones.

TRBV15	TRBJ2-1	NA	TRBD1	TGTGCCACCACCCAAACACGGACAGGGAGAGTTCGATTCAATGAGCAGTTCTTC	CATTQTRTGRVRFNEQFF
TRBV9	TRBJ1-4	NA	TRBD1	TGTGCCAGCAGCGCTCACCCGGGACAGCCTAATGAAAAACTGTTTTTT	CASSAHPGQPNEKLFF
TRBV12-3/TRBV12-4	TRBJ2-5	NA	TRBD2	TGTGCCAGCTCGGCGGGGGGGGTAGAGACCCAGTACTTC	CASSAGGVETQYF
TRBV29-1	TRBJ2-3	NA	NA	TGCAGCGTTGTCACTATCAGTACGCAGTATTTT	CSVVTISTQYF
TRBV19	TRBJ2-2	NA	NA	TGTGCCAGCCCGACTTTTTCCGGGGAGCTGTTTTTT	CASPTFSGELFF
TRBV4-2	TRBJ2-1	once	TRBD2	TGTGCCAGCAGTCTCTCACAGCGGGGGGGCAATGAGCAGTTCTTC	CASSLSQRGGNEQFF
TRBV2	TRBJ2-1	NA	TRBD2	TGTGCCAGCAGTGGGGTAGCGGGGGGCTCCTACAATGAGCAGTTCTTC	CASSGVAGGSYNEQFF
TRBV6-5	TRBJ1-1	NA	NA	TGTGCCAGCAGCCTGGGCGCAGGGAACACTGAAGCTTTCTTT	CASSLGAGNTEAFF
TRBV7-3	TRBJ2-1	NA	TRBD2	TGTGCCAGCAGCCTAAAGCGGGAGGGGCCCTACAATGAGCAGTTCTTC	CASSLKREGPYNEQFF
TRBV2	TRBJ2-4	NA	TRBD1	TGTGCCAGCAGCCCGGACAGGGCCCAAAACATTCAGTACTTC	CASSPDRAQNIQYF
TRBV6-5	TRBJ1-1	few	NA	TGTGCCAGCAGCTTTAGTAAGGCAGGCGTCACTGAAGCTTTCTTT	CASSFSKAGVTEAFF
TRBV5-6	TRBJ2-1	NA	TRBD2	TGTGCCAGCAGCTTGGAGGTAACTAGCGGGACTTACAATGAGCAGTTCTTC	CASSLEVTSGTYNEQFF
TRBV3-1/TRBV3-2	TRBJ2-5	NA	TRBD2	TGTGCCAGCAGCCCGACTAGCGGGGCCTCCGGGGAGACCCAGTACTTC	CASSPTSGASGETQYF
TRBV18	TRBJ2-5	NA	TRBD1	TGTGCCAGCTCACCACGACAGGGAGAGACCCAGTACTTC	CASSPRQGETQYF
TRBV19	TRBJ1-2	NA	TRBD1	TGTGCCAGTAGTATAACTATTGGGACAGGGAGCGGCGGCTACACCTTC	CASSITIGTGSGGYTF
TRBV2	TRBJ2-1	NA	TRBD2	TGTGCCAGCAGTGAATTCGCGGGAGGTGGTGAGCAGTTCTTC	CASSEFAGGGEQFF
TRBV5-1	TRBJ2-3	NA	NA	TGCGCCAGCAGCAGAGGGTCTACTTTACAGGATACGCAGTATTTT	CASSRGSTLQDTQYF
TRBV18	TRBJ1-4	NA	TRBD1	TGTGCCAGCTCACCACTGGACAGGGCTAAACTGTTTTTT	CASSPLDRAKLFF
TRBV9	TRBJ2-5	NA	NA	TGTGCCAGCAGCGTAGGGGCAAGGGGACTCCAAGAGACCCAGTACTTC	CASSVGARGLQETQYF
TRBV7-9	TRBJ2-5	NA	TRBD1	TGTGCCAGCAGCTTTTCCCCGGGACAGGGATCAGAGACCCAGTACTTC	CASSFSPGQGSETQYF
TRBV2	TRBJ2-4	once	NA	TGTGCCAGCAGTGTTGAGAGGGTACTAGTTCAAGCCAAAAACATTCAGTACTTC	CASSVERVLVQAKNIQYF
TRBV19	TRBJ1-4	NA	TRBD1	TGTGCCAGTACCTACTCGTCGGGACAGTCTAATGAAAAACTGTTTTTT	CASTYSSGQSNEKLFF